This section outlines one T cell receptor beta chain sequence together with its context. Its antigen is still unknown. The sample belongs to a study of monozygotic twins with inflammatory bowel disease. Study results and caveats: Healthy co-twins had higher TCRbeta inverse Simpson diversity than their IBD twins.

Every single donor had a roughly 2.5 ml blood sample drawn. CDR1 and CDR2 (germline): MNHEY, SVGEGT. The CDR3 has 14 amino acids. During cDNA synthesis, UMIs that each contained a 6-nucleotide sample barcode were added by means of template switching. TCRdb reprocessed the 5' RACE reads, with one entry per CDR3 protein and no DNA. This listing includes about 380,000 distinct CDR3 sequences. The sequence was collected from a human donor with ulcerative colitis or Crohn's disease, or a healthy co-twin of an affected twin (not recorded which). The sample consisted of blood. The chain has TRBV6-2 or TRBV6-3 and TRBJ2-3; TCRdb's D gene call, TRBD2, goes unchecked for lack of DNA. CDR3: CASSPRGGADTQYF.